What follows is one T cell receptor (beta chain) and its context. Its antigen remains unknown. This entry belongs to a study of cytomegalovirus exposure and HLA in healthy donors. About the study: A subsequent analysis stated that the 120 or so validation repertoires were run on the same platform as the approximately 700 first-cohort repertoires. Regarding the study as a whole: That first-cohort TCR clusters tended to co-occur in the roughly 130 validation repertoires was found in a later analysis. Among TCR sequences, most were rare, though some public TCRs appeared in many donors.

The ends lost 3 bases at V and 4 bases at J; junction bases unmatched: 10. CDR3 size: 16 residues. Germline V gene data show CDR1 as MGHDK and CDR2 as SYGVNS. Measured with immunoSEQ multiplex PCR; TCRdb has only the in-frame clones, and not every one. The sample has approximately 64,000 clones, roughly 90% seen once; the top ten hold about 1.5%. Sequencing was done on a sample of PBMCs. The chain is built from TRBV25-1 and TRBJ2-7, with TRBD2 identical over 9 bases. The sequence was collected from a woman in her late teens or twenties in good health and CMV-seronegative. The CDR3 region has the DNA TGTGCCAGCAGTGAGAAAGTAGCGGGAGTAAGATACGAGCAGTACTTC. Its protein product is CASSEKVAGVRYEQYF.